This T cell receptor (beta chain) was captured in a study of cytomegalovirus exposure and HLA in healthy donors. Study results and caveats: Cytomegalovirus-associated status was assigned to approximately 160 TCR beta chains. Cytomegalovirus status, reportedly, was diagnosed with high specificity and sensitivity by the classifier.

This table comes from immunoSEQ multiplex PCR, and its TCRdb copy is limited to in-frame clones, with some not included. The sample lists 200,000 to 250,000 clones, less than 90% occurring once. On this clone itself: The antigen is unknown.

This CDR3 is built from 14 residues. CDR1 and CDR2 (germline): SGHDT, YYEEEE. The V end lost 0 bases, the J end lost 2 bases, and 6 bases lay between the germline ends. This chain links TRBV5-6 with TRBJ2-1; unclear D gene. Source material: PBMCs. The TCR comes from a woman younger than 35 in good health and CMV-seronegative. The CDR3 region is CASSLAETYNEQFF. The CDR3, as DNA: TGTGCCAGCAGCTTGGCGGAAACCTACAATGAGCAGTTCTTC.